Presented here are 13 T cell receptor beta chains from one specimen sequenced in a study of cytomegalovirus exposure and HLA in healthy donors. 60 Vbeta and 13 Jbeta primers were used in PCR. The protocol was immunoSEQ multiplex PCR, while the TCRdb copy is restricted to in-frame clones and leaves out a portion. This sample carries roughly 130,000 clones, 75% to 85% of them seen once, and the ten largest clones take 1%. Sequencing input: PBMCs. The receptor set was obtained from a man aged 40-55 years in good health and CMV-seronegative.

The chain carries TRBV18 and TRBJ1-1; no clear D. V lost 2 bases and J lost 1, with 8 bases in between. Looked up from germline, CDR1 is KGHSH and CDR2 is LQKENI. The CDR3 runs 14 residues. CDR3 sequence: CASSPSRGNTEAFF. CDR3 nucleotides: TGTGCCAGCTCACCATCGCGGGGGAACACTGAAGCTTTCTTT.

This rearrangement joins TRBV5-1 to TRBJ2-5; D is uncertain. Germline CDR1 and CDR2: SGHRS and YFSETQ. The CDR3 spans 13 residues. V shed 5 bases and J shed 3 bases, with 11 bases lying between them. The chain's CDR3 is CASSEAIEETQYF. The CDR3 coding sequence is TGCGCCAGCAGTGAGGCCATCGAAGAGACCCAGTACTTC.

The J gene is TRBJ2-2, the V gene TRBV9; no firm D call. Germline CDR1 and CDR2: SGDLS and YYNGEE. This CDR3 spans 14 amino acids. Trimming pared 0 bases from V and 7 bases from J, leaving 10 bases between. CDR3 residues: CASSVASAVGELFF. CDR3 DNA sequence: TGTGCCAGCAGCGTAGCCAGCGCGGTCGGGGAGCTGTTTTTT. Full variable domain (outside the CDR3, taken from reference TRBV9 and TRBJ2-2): DSGVTQTPKHLITATGQRVTLRCSPRSGDLSVYWYQQSLDQGLQFLIQYYNGEERAKGNILERFSAQQFPDLHSELNLSSLELGDSALYFCASSVASAVGELFFGEGSRLTVL.

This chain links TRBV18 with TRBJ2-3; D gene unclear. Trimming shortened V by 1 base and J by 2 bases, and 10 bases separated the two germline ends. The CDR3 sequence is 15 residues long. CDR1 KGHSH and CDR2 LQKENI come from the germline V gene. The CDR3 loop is CASSPRGMFTDTQYF. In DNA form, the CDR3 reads TGTGCCAGCTCACCACGTGGCATGTTCACAGATACGCAGTATTTT.

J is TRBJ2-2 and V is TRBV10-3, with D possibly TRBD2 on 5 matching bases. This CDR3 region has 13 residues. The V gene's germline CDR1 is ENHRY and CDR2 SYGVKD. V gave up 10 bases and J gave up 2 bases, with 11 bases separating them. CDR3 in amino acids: CATEGGNTGELFF. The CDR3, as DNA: TGTGCCACCGAGGGTGGTAACACCGGGGAGCTGTTTTTT.

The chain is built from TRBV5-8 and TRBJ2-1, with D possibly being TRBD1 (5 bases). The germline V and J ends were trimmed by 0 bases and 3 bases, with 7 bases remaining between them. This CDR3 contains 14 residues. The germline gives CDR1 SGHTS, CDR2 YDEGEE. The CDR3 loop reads CASSLGQSYNEQFF. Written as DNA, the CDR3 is TGTGCCAGCAGCTTGGGACAGAGCTACAATGAGCAGTTCTTC.

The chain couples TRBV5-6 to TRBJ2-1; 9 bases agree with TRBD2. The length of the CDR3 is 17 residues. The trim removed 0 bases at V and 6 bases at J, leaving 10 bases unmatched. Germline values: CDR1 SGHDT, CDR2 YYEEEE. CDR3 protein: CASSLVGLAGSGNEQFF. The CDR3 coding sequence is TGTGCCAGCAGCTTGGTTGGGCTAGCGGGGTCAGGCAATGAGCAGTTCTTC.

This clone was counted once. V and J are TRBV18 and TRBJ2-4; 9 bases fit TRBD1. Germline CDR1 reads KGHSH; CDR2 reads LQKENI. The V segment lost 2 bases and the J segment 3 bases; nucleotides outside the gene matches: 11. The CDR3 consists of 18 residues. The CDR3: CASSPWTGASRGKNIQYF. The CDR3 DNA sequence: TGTGCCAGCTCACCATGGACAGGGGCCTCACGTGGCAAAAACATTCAGTACTTC.

In DNA, the CDR3 is TGTGCCAGCAGCGCCGGGACACCGGGCGTCCATGAGCAGTTCTTC. Protein sequence: CASSAGTPGVHEQFF. The genes are TRBV12-1 and TRBJ2-1; the D call in the table, TRBD1, was not verified against the DNA. TRBV12-1 is noted as a pseudogene. The CDR3 consists of 15 residues.

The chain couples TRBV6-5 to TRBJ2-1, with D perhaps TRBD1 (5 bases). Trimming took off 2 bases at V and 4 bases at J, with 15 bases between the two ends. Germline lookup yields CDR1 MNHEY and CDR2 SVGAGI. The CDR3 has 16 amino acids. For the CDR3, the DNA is TGTGCCAGCAGTTACCTCAGGACAACCTCTTACAATGAGCAGTTCTTC. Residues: CASSYLRTTSYNEQFF.

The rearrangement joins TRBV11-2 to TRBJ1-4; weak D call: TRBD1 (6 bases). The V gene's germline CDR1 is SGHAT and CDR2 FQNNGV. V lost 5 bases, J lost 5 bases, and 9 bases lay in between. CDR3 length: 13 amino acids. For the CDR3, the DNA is TGTGCCAGCAGCCCAGGGGTGAATGAAAAACTGTTTTTT. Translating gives CASSPGVNEKLFF.

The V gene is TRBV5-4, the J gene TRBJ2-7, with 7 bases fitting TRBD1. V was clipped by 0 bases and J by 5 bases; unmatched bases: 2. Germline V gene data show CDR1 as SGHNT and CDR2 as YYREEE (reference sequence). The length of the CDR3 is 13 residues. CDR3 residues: CASSLDRGHEQYF. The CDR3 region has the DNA TGTGCCAGCAGCTTGGACAGGGGCCACGAGCAGTACTTC.

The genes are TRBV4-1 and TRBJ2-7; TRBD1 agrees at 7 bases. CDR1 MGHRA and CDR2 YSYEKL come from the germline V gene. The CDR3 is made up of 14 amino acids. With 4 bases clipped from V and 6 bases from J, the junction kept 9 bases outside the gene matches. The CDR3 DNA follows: TGCGCCAGCAGCCCCTCCGCGGACAGGACCGAGCAGTACTTC. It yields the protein CASSPSADRTEQYF.